Sequencing of this T cell receptor (beta chain) was carried out in a study of T-cell memory formation after mild COVID-19. For the study at large: The TCR clusters were mostly specific to one donor.

This clonotype was found a few times. The antigen remains undetermined. Whole-study results and caveats: Clones that got smaller from day 15 to 85 had even CD4/CD8, while clones growing later tipped toward CD4+. Pre-infection memory carried some responding clones, suggesting that cross-reactive memory joined. Second-wave clones peaking on day 37 lacked confirmed SARS-CoV-2 specificity.

Germline assignment: CDR1 DFQATT and CDR2 SNEGSKA (reference sequence). V was shortened by 1 base and J by 3 bases, with 16 bases between the two germline ends. This CDR3 region has 16 residues. TCRdb analysed the 5' RACE reads with MiXCR anew, one entry per CDR3 protein. The sample lists about 560,000 distinct CDR3 sequences, roughly 21% occurring once. The sequence derives from an adult woman who had mild COVID-19 (a few samples of this study predate the infection). Cell type and time point are not known. The chain couples TRBV20-1 to TRBJ2-1; D is undetermined. Material for sequencing was PBMCs or a T cell subset sorted from them (not recorded which). CDR3 amino acids: CSARGAGATSYNEQFF. In DNA form, the CDR3 reads TGCAGTGCTAGAGGGGCTGGAGCGACGAGCTACAATGAGCAGTTCTTC.